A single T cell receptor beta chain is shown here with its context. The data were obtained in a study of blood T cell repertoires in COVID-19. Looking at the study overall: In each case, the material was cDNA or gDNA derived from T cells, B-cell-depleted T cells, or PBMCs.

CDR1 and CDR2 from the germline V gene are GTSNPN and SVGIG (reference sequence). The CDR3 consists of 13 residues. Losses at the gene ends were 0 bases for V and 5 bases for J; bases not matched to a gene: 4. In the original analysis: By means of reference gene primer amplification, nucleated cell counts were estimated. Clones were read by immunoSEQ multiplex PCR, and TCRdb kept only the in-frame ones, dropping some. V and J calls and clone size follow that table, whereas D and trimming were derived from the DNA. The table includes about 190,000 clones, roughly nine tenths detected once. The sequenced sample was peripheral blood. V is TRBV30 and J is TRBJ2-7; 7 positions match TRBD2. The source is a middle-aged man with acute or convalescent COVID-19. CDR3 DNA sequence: TGTGCCTGGAGTGTTTGGGGAGGGAACGAGCAGTACTTC. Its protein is CAWSVWGGNEQYF. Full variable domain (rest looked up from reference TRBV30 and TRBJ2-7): SQTIHQWPATLVQPVGSPLSLECTVEGTSNPNLYWYRQAAGRGLQLLFYSVGIGQISSEVPQNLSASRPQDRQFILSSKKLLLSDSGFYLCAWSVWGGNEQYFGPGTRLTVT.